This T cell receptor beta chain was found in a study of blood T cell repertoires in COVID-19. For the study at large: There were acute and convalescent COVID-19 samples, and they came from the United States, Italy and Spain.

The germline V gene has CDR1 KGHDR and CDR2 SFDVKD. The CDR3 has 15 amino acids. Trimming removed 3 bases from V and 5 bases from J; junction bases left unmatched: 3. The method was immunoSEQ multiplex PCR; TCRdb's version includes in-frame clones alone and lacks a portion of them. The sample has around 300,000 clones, about 89% seen once; the top ten hold 2% to 2.5%. This receptor was identified in a woman in her twenties or thirties with COVID-19, enrolled during active disease. Sample: peripheral blood. The chain couples TRBV24-1 to TRBJ1-5; 10 positions match TRBD1. The CDR3 here is CATSDDRGPDQPQHF. The CDR3 DNA reads TGTGCCACCAGTGATGACAGGGGGCCGGATCAGCCCCAGCATTTT.